The clone carrying this T cell receptor (beta chain) was counted a few times. As yet, its antigen is unknown. Described time point: pre-sensitization, week 0. Regarding treatment: therapeutic diphenylcyclopropenone sensitization with weekly scalp DPC. The data were obtained in a study of human T cells and chemical hapten exposure. Findings and caveats of the study: There was a positive correlation between PT1 expanded TCR counts and patch test score.

The junction had 5 bases not matched to a gene; V was cut back by 5 bases and J by 6 bases. This CDR3 spans 14 amino acids. Germline V gene lookup returns CDR1 LNHNV and CDR2 YYDKDF (reference sequence). Individual cDNA molecules in this library carried unique molecular identifiers. Each CDR3 protein gets one entry after TCRdb re-called the RACE reads with MiXCR. The sample contains 250,000 or so distinct CDR3 sequences, around 7.3% of which appear only once. The sequences come from whole blood, collected in connection with sensitization to the hapten diphenylcyclopropenone (DPC). This sequence originates from a man aged 18 to 29 with alopecia areata. Some clones in this sample may be carry-over from other donors' samples. This sequence joins TRBV15 and TRBJ2-1; 9 bases align to TRBD1. The CDR3 DNA is TGTGCCACCAGCGTGGGGACAGGGAGCAATGAGCAGTTCTTC. Protein: CATSVGTGSNEQFF.